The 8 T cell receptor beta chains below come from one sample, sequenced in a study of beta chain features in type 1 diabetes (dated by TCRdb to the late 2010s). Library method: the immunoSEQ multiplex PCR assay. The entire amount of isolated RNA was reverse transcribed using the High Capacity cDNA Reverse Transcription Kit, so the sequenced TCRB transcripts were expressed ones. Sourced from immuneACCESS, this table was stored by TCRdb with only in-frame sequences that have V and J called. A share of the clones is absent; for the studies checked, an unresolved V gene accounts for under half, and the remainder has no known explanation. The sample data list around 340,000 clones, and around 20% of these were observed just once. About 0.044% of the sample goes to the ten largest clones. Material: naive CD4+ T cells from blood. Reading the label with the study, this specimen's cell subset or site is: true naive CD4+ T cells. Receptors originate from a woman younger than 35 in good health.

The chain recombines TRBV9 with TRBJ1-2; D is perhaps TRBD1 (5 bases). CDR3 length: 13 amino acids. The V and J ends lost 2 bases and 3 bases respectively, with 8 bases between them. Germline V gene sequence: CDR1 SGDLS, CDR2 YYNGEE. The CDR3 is CASSVRGDYGYTF. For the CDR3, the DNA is TGTGCCAGCAGCGTGCGGGGGGACTATGGCTACACCTTC.

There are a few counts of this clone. DNA for the CDR3: TGTGCCAGCTCACCTGGCGGGAATACGCAGTATTTT. This gives the protein CASSPGGNTQYF. The chain links TRBV18 to TRBJ2-3; tentatively, D is TRBD2 (6 bases). Germline-derived CDR1 and CDR2 are KGHSH and LQKENI. The CDR3 sequence is 12 residues long. Trimming shortened V by 3 bases and J by 7 bases, and 8 bases separated the two germline ends.

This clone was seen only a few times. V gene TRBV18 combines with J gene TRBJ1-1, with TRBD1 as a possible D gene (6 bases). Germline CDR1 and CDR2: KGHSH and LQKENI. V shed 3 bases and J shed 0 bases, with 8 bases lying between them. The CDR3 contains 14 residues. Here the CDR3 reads CASSPGHLNTEAFF. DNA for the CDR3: TGTGCCAGCTCACCGGGACATCTGAACACTGAAGCTTTCTTT.

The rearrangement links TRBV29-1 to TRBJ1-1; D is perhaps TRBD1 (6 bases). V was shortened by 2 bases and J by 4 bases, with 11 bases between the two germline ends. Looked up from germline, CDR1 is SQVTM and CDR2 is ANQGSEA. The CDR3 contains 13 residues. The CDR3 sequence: CSVEYVGGTEAFF. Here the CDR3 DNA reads TGCAGCGTTGAATACGTAGGGGGCACTGAAGCTTTCTTT.

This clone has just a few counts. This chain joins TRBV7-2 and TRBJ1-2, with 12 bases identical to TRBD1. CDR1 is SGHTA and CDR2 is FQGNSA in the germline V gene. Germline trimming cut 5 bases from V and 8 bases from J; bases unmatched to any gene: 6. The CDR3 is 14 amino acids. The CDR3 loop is CASSVGQGAQGYTF. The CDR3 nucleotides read TGTGCCAGCAGCGTGGGACAGGGGGCGCAGGGCTACACCTTC.

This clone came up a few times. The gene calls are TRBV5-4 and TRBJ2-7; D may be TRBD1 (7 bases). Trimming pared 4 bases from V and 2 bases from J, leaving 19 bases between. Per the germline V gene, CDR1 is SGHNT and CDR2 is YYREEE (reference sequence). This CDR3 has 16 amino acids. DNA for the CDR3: TGTGCCAGCAGCCCGGAGGGTCGACAGGGCCCCTACGAGCAGTACTTC. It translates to CASSPEGRQGPYEQYF.

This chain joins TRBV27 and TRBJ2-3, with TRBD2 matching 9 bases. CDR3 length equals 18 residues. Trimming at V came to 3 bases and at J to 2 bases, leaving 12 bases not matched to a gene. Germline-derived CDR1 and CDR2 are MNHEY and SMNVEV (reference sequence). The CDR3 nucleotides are TGTGCCAGCAGTTTTGAGATAGCGGGGGCCAAAAACACAGATACGCAGTATTTT. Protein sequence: CASSFEIAGAKNTDTQYF.

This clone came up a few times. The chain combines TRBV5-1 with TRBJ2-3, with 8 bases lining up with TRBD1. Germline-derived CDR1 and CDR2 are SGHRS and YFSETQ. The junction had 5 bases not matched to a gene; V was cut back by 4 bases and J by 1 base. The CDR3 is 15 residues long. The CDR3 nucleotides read TGCGCCAGCAGCCAAGGACAGGGTGGCACAGATACGCAGTATTTT. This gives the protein CASSQGQGGTDTQYF.